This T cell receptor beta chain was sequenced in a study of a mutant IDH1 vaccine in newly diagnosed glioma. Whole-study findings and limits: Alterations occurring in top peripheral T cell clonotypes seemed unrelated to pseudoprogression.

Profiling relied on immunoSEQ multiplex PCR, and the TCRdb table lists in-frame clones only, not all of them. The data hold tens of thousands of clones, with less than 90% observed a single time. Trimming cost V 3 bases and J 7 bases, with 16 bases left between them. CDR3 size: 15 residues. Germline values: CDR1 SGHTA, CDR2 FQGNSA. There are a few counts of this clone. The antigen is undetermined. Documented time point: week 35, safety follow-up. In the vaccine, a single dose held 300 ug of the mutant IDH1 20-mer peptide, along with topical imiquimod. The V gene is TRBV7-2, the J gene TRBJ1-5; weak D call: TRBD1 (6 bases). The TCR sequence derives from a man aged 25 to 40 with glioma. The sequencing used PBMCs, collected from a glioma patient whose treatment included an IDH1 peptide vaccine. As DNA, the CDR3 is TGTGCCAGCAGCTTTCGTACGACAGGTCACCAGCCCCAGCATTTT. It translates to CASSFRTTGHQPQHF.